The present T cell receptor beta chain was sequenced within a study of blood T cell repertoires in COVID-19. J was trimmed by 3 bases and V by 0 bases; bases with no gene match: 11. Germline V gives CDR1 SGHRS, CDR2 YFSETQ. This CDR3 has 18 amino acids. Assay: immunoSEQ multiplex PCR; the TCRdb copy retains only in-frame clones and omits some. The profile shows 250,000 to 300,000 clones, roughly 90% of them singletons. This sequence joins TRBV5-1 and TRBJ1-4; 7 nucleotides line up with TRBD1. The clonotype was recovered from a woman between 50 and 59 years old who had recovered from COVID-19. Sequencing used peripheral blood. The CDR3 region is CASSLARQGSVANEKLFF. CDR3 nucleotide sequence: TGCGCCAGCAGCTTGGCCAGACAGGGAAGTGTGGCTAATGAAAAACTGTTTTTT.